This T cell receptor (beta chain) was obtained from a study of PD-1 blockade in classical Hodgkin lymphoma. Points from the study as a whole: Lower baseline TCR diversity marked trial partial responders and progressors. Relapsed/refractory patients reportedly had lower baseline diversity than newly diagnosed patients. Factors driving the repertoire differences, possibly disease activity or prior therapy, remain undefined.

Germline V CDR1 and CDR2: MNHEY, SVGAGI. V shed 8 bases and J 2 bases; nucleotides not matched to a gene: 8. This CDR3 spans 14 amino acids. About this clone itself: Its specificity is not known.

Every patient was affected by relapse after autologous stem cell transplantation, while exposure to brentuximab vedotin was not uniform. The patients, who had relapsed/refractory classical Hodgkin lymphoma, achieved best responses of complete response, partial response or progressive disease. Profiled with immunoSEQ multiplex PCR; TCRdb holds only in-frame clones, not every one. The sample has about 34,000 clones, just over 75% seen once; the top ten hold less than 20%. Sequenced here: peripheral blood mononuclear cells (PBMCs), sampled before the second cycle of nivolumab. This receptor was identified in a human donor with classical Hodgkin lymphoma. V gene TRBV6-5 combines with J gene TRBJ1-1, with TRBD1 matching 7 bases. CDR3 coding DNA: TGTGCCAGCTTGGCTTGGACAGGCAACACTGAAGCTTTCTTT. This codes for CASLAWTGNTEAFF.